This T cell receptor beta chain came from a study of a mutant IDH1 vaccine in newly diagnosed glioma. Looking at the study overall: Treated individuals were around 60% male and approximately 38% female, averaging roughly 39 years of age. Earlier care involved radiotherapy, temozolomide, or both, and the majority received both. Study-level points and caveats: Pseudoprogression seemed unrelated to changes in top peripheral T cell clonotypes.

Time point described: week 11, during vaccination. The vaccine gave 300 ug of a 20-mer mutant IDH1 peptide subcutaneously per dose. Turning to this clone: Its antigen remains unidentified. One end of the junction does not line up with germline, which may come from a read error.

The data were produced by immunoSEQ multiplex PCR, yet TCRdb's version contains in-frame clones alone and is incomplete. The sample carries about 110,000 clones, 90% recorded once. CDR1 and CDR2 (germline): MNHEY, SMNVEV (reference sequence). The CDR3 extends over 13 amino acids. This TCR derives from a woman in her fifties or sixties with glioma. The rearrangement uses TRBV27 and TRBJ1-5; D not certain. This specimen was PBMCs, taken from a glioma patient whose treatment included an IDH1 peptide vaccine. CDR3 sequence: CACSLSRQEPQHF. For the CDR3, the DNA is TGTGCCTGCAGTTTATCAAGGCAGGAGCCCCAGCATTTT.